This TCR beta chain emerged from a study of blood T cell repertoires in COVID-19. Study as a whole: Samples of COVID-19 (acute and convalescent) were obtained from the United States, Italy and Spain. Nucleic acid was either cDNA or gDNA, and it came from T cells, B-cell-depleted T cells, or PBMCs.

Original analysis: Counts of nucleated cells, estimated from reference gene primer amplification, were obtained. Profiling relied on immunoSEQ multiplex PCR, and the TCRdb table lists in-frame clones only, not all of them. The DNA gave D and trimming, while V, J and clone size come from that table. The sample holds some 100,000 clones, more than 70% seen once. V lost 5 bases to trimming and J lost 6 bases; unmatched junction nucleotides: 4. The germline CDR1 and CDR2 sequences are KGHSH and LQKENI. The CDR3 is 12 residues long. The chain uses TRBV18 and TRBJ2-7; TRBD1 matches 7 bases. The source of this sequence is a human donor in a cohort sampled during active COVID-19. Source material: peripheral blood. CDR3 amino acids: CASSETGREQYF. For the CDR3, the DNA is TGTGCCAGCTCAGAGACAGGGCGCGAGCAGTACTTC.